This passage covers 30 T cell receptor beta chains from one sample sequenced in a study of control samples from healthy donors and cancer patients. Generated by immunoSEQ multiplex PCR, the TCRdb table keeps only in-frame clones and is missing some. The sample contains some 160,000 clones, about nine tenths of which appear only once. The specimen was blood. These receptors were obtained from a man aged 25 to 45 in good health.

The chain recombines TRBV7-2 with TRBJ2-7, with D unclear. The ends were cut back, 4 bases at V and 2 bases at J, with 15 bases in the middle. CDR3 length equals 15 residues. Looked up from germline, CDR1 is SGHTA and CDR2 is FQGNSA. CDR3 residues: CASSSGWDRAYEQYF. The CDR3 DNA sequence: TGTGCCAGCAGCTCAGGCTGGGATCGAGCCTACGAGCAGTACTTC.

The CDR3 DNA reads as TGTGCCAGCAACCAAAGGGGAGGGACAGATACGCAGTATTTT. This codes for CASNQRGGTDTQYF. The J gene is TRBJ2-3, the V gene TRBV6-5, with 7 bases that match TRBD2. This CDR3 is built from 14 residues. Germline V gives CDR1 MNHEY, CDR2 SVGAGI. After removal of 7 bases from V and 3 bases from J, the junction contained 7 bases not matched to a gene.

V and J are TRBV24-1 and TRBJ2-1, with 10 bases fitting TRBD2. The CDR3 has 14 amino acids. Trimming cost V 10 bases and J 9 bases; bases outside gene matches: 11. The germline CDR1 and CDR2 sequences are KGHDR and SFDVKD. The CDR3 DNA reads TGTGCCACAGGACAGCGGGAGGGCCGGGGTGAGCAGTTCTTC. Protein product: CATGQREGRGEQFF.

This clone was observed a handful of times. The V call is TRBV28, the J call TRBJ1-6, with D hard to call. Per the germline V gene, CDR1 is MDHEN and CDR2 is SYDVKM. The CDR3 is 17 residues long. The V and J ends lost 3 bases and 0 bases respectively, with 12 bases between them. CDR3 region: CASSFPPGFSYNSPLHF. The CDR3 DNA sequence: TGTGCCAGCAGTTTCCCCCCAGGATTCTCCTATAATTCACCCCTCCACTTT.

The chain uses TRBV5-1 and TRBJ2-6; no reliable D call. Trimming stripped 0 bases from V and 0 bases from J, with 10 bases between. Germline V gives CDR1 SGHRS, CDR2 YFSETQ. The CDR3 consists of 17 residues. CDR3 bases: TGCGCCAGCAGCTTGGTTGACGGCTACTCTGGGGCCAACGTCCTGACTTTC. This sequence encodes CASSLVDGYSGANVLTF.

The chain uses TRBV10-3 and TRBJ1-2, with D uncertain. CDR3 length: 14 amino acids. V lost 1 base and J 5 bases, leaving 11 bases between the germline ends. Per the germline V gene, CDR1 is ENHRY and CDR2 is SYGVKD. CDR3 nucleotides: TGTGCCATCAGTGAGTGGTCCAGGACGTATGGCTACACCTTC. It codes for CAISEWSRTYGYTF.

V is TRBV9 and J is TRBJ1-1; D remains ambiguous. The CDR3 length is 14 residues. V was cut by 2 bases and J by 1 base, with 9 bases left in between. Germline V gene data show CDR1 as SGDLS and CDR2 as YYNGEE. As DNA, the CDR3 is TGTGCCAGCAGCGTTTCACAATCGAACACTGAAGCTTTCTTT. This gives the protein CASSVSQSNTEAFF.

This chain links TRBV6-5 with TRBJ1-1; no firm D call. The CDR3 is made up of 13 amino acids. Germline CDR1 is MNHEY and CDR2 is SVGAGI. Trimming stripped 7 bases from V and 1 base from J, with 10 bases between. Written as DNA, the CDR3 is TGTGCCAGCACCTTCCCAGGGAACACTGAAGCTTTCTTT. This encodes CASTFPGNTEAFF.

The chain employs TRBV5-1 and TRBJ2-5, with TRBD1 matching over 12 bases. Per the germline V gene, CDR1 is SGHRS and CDR2 is YFSETQ. CDR3 size: 19 residues. J gave up 4 bases and V 3 bases, and 16 bases lay outside the gene matches. The CDR3 protein is CASSSHFGTGGPRVETQYF. CDR3 coding DNA: TGCGCCAGCAGCTCGCACTTCGGGACAGGGGGCCCACGGGTAGAGACCCAGTACTTC.

This chain joins TRBV19 and TRBJ2-7, with 8 bases that match TRBD1. The germline V gene encodes CDR1 LNHDA and CDR2 SQIVND (reference sequence). This CDR3 comprises 18 residues. V was pared by 6 bases and J by 1 base, with 17 bases of the junction left unmatched. The CDR3 DNA follows: TGTGCCAGTAGCCCAACGCTCCCCGACAGGGGATGGTCCTACGAGCAGTACTTC. Translated: CASSPTLPDRGWSYEQYF.

The chain links TRBV7-8 to TRBJ2-5, with unresolved D. V was trimmed by 3 bases and J by 3 bases, leaving 8 bases between them. This CDR3 region has 13 residues. The germline gives CDR1 SGHVS, CDR2 FQNEAQ. The CDR3 sequence: CASSFLQEETQYF. The CDR3 nucleotides are TGTGCCAGCAGCTTTCTCCAGGAAGAGACCCAGTACTTC.

The sample holds one count of this clone. The chain has TRBV6-5 and TRBJ1-3; D not certain. Trimming pared 5 bases from V and 2 bases from J, leaving 4 bases between. CDR1 is MNHEY and CDR2 is SVGAGI in the germline V gene. The CDR3 contains 12 residues. In DNA, the CDR3 is TGTGCCAGCAGTACCCCTGGAAACACCATATATTTT. It codes for CASSTPGNTIYF.

The table lists this clone with a count of one. V gene TRBV2 combines with J gene TRBJ1-6; TRBD1 is a possible D gene (6 bases). This CDR3 is built from 16 residues. Trimming stripped 9 bases from V and 9 bases from J, with 24 bases between. Germline assignment: CDR1 SNHLY and CDR2 FYNNEI. CDR3 loop: CARQESDSLLSSPLHF. DNA of the CDR3: TGTGCCAGACAAGAATCGGACAGCCTATTGTCTTCACCCCTCCACTTT.

The genes are TRBV7-3 and TRBJ2-3, with D hard to call. The CDR3 sequence is 15 residues long. Germline V gives CDR1 SGHTA, CDR2 FQGTGA. Trimming took 5 bases from V and 2 from J, leaving 14 bases between them. CDR3 region: CASSPRASTTDTQYF. In nucleotides, the CDR3 is TGTGCCAGCAGCCCTCGCGCTAGTACCACAGATACGCAGTATTTT.

The chain combines TRBV3-1 (or the pseudogene TRBV3-2) with TRBJ2-2; D remains unclear. CDR3 length equals 12 residues. Germline values: CDR1 LGHDT, CDR2 YNNKEL (reference sequence). The V end lost 1 base, the J end lost 4 bases, and 1 base lay between the germline ends. The CDR3 reads CASSQGTGELFF. The CDR3 DNA follows: TGTGCCAGCAGCCAAGGCACCGGGGAGCTGTTTTTT.

The chain employs TRBV11-3 and TRBJ1-2; 9 positions match TRBD1. With 3 bases clipped from V and 9 bases from J, the junction kept 8 bases outside the gene matches. CDR3 length equals 14 residues. Germline V lookup: CDR1 SGHNT, CDR2 YENEEA. The CDR3 reads CASSFRDRDPSYTF. DNA for the CDR3: TGTGCCAGCAGCTTCCGGGACAGGGACCCTAGCTACACCTTC.

This chain joins TRBV3-1 (or the pseudogene TRBV3-2) and TRBJ1-5; a weak D match, TRBD1 (5 bases). Looked up from germline, CDR1 is LGHDT and CDR2 is YNNKEL (reference sequence). Trimming took off 2 bases at V and 2 bases at J, with 10 bases between the two ends. The CDR3 sequence is 15 residues long. The CDR3 sequence is CASSQTGGGNQPQHF. CDR3 bases: TGTGCCAGCAGCCAAACGGGGGGGGGCAATCAGCCCCAGCATTTT.

This clone was detected only a few times. J is TRBJ2-1 and V is TRBV2, with a tentative D call TRBD2 (5 bases). Looked up from germline, CDR1 is SNHLY and CDR2 is FYNNEI. The CDR3 contains 13 residues. V lost 5 bases and J 8 bases, leaving 13 bases between the germline ends. The CDR3 region is CASSLLEGHEQFF. Written as DNA, the CDR3 is TGTGCCAGCAGTTTACTAGAGGGTCATGAGCAGTTCTTC. The full variable domain, completed using reference TRBV2 and TRBJ2-1, is EPEVTQTPSHQVTQMGQEVILRCVPISNHLYFYWYRQILGQKVEFLVSFYNNEISEKSEIFDDQFSVERPDGSNFTLKIRSTKLEDSAMYFCASSLLEGHEQFFGPGTRLTVL.

The chain joins TRBV5-4 to TRBJ2-7; D might be TRBD2 (6 bases). With 4 bases removed from V and 9 bases from J, the gap between germline ends came to 20 bases. The CDR3 covers 14 residues. Germline V lookup: CDR1 SGHNT, CDR2 YYREEE (reference sequence). The CDR3 reads CASSVGTFEAWQYF. The CDR3 DNA sequence: TGTGCCAGCAGCGTCGGGACTTTTGAAGCATGGCAGTACTTC.

This clone was detected once. The chain uses TRBV7-9 and TRBJ2-7; unclear D gene. V was shortened by 3 bases and J by 2 bases, with 20 bases between the two germline ends. Germline CDR1 is SEHNR and CDR2 is FQNEAQ (reference sequence). CDR3 size: 17 residues. The CDR3 coding sequence is TGTGCCAGCAGCTTCCCCAACCAAGGCATAACACCCTACGAGCAGTACTTC. This encodes CASSFPNQGITPYEQYF.

The gene calls are TRBV11-1 and TRBJ2-2; no definite D call. Trimming took off 5 bases at V and 6 bases at J, with 13 bases between the two ends. The CDR3 length is 14 residues. CDR1 is SGHAT and CDR2 is FQDESV in the germline V gene (reference sequence). Here the CDR3 reads CASSPVGQPGELFF. The CDR3, as DNA: TGTGCCAGCAGCCCTGTAGGGCAACCCGGGGAGCTGTTTTTT.

The chain combines TRBV7-6 with TRBJ2-1; D possibly corresponds to TRBD1 (5 bases). V lost 2 bases to trimming and J lost 6 bases, with 8 bases between them. The germline gives CDR1 SGHVS, CDR2 FNYEAQ. There are 13 residues in the CDR3. This CDR3 is CASSLMTVNEQFF. The CDR3 DNA reads as TGTGCCAGCAGCTTAATGACAGTCAATGAGCAGTTCTTC.

This sequence joins TRBV6-5 and TRBJ1-5, with D perhaps matching TRBD1 (6 bases). Trimming took off 0 bases at V and 6 bases at J, with 9 bases between the two ends. This CDR3 is built from 14 residues. The germline V gene encodes CDR1 MNHEY and CDR2 SVGAGI. The CDR3 DNA reads as TGTGCCAGCAGTTACTCTAGGGGGGGTCAGCCCCAGCATTTT. This encodes CASSYSRGGQPQHF.

This chain connects TRBV29-1 to TRBJ2-6, with D tentatively TRBD1 (5 bases). CDR1 is SQVTM and CDR2 is ANQGSEA in the germline V gene. This CDR3 region has 15 residues. V was pared by 0 bases and J by 2 bases, with 8 bases between. The CDR3 loop reads CSVEDLGAGANVLTF. DNA for the CDR3: TGCAGCGTTGAAGATCTAGGGGCTGGGGCCAACGTCCTGACTTTC.

Comments on this clone: Other DNA variants within this sample encode the same CDR3. The chain joins TRBV29-1 to TRBJ1-2; D is unclear. Trimming cost V 2 bases and J 11 bases, with 15 bases left between them. Germline V CDR1 and CDR2: SQVTM, ANQGSEA. The length of the CDR3 is 12 residues. The CDR3 sequence: CSVEMNNSGYTF. CDR3 sequence (DNA): TGCAGCGTTGAAATGAACAATTCTGGGTACACCTTC.

This sequence joins TRBV10-3 and TRBJ1-1; D gene unclear. The V gene lost 3 bases and the J gene lost 3 bases, with 11 bases spanning the gap. In germline, CDR1 is ENHRY, CDR2 SYGVKD. This CDR3 comprises 14 residues. The CDR3, as DNA: TGTGCCATCAGTGATCCGGGCCGGTACACTGAAGCTTTCTTT. Amino acids: CAISDPGRYTEAFF.

The V and J genes are TRBV24-1 and TRBJ2-5; 12 positions agree with TRBD1. The CDR3 extends over 16 amino acids. V lost 3 bases, J lost 4 bases, and 5 bases stayed unmatched. Germline CDR1 reads KGHDR; CDR2 reads SFDVKD. CDR3 DNA sequence: TGTGCCACCAGTGATCCGGGACAGGGGGCAAGAGAGACCCAGTACTTC. As protein: CATSDPGQGARETQYF.

The rearrangement links TRBV30 to TRBJ1-2; D might be TRBD1 (5 bases). The germline CDR1 and CDR2 sequences are GTSNPN and SVGIG (reference sequence). This CDR3 region has 13 residues. The CDR3 protein is CVFEPSLGGGYTF. The CDR3 DNA is TGTGTCTTCGAGCCCTCGCTCGGGGGTGGCTACACCTTC.

The chain joins TRBV6-5 to TRBJ2-7; D is unresolved. V gave up 2 bases and J gave up 2 bases, with 7 bases separating them. The CDR3 contains 13 residues. Germline lookup yields CDR1 MNHEY and CDR2 SVGAGI. The CDR3 nucleotides read TGTGCCAGCAGTTACGCACCCCCCTACGAGCAGTACTTC. This translates into CASSYAPPYEQYF.

The chain is built from TRBV4-2 and TRBJ1-6; D unresolved. The CDR3 spans 12 residues. V lost 5 bases, J lost 9 bases, and 8 bases lay in between. CDR1 is LGHNA, CDR2 YNFKEQ, per germline. The CDR3 bases are TGTGCCAGCAGCGCGGAGGGTTCACCCCTCCACTTT. The encoded protein is CASSAEGSPLHF.